This T cell receptor (beta chain) comes out of a study of neoadjuvant anti-PD-1 for oral cavity cancer. Study summary: Patients without progression got a fourth dose around day 43.

Germline values: CDR1 MNHNS, CDR2 SASEGT. The CDR3 extends over 19 amino acids. Trimming cost V 4 bases and J 0 bases; bases outside gene matches: 13. The sample's time point: after neoadjuvant nivolumab, at surgical resection. Profiled with immunoSEQ multiplex PCR; TCRdb holds only in-frame clones, not every one. The sample yields 13,000 to 15,000 clones, more than 75% seen once. This receptor was identified in a person between 40 and 80 years old with oral cavity squamous cell carcinoma. The sample in question was PBMCs, obtained after nivolumab (anti-PD-1) treatment. The chain joins TRBV6-1 to TRBJ1-5; 9 bases are shared with TRBD1. The CDR3: CASSGPYLGTGPSNQPQHF. In nucleotides, the CDR3 is TGTGCCAGCAGTGGGCCTTACCTAGGGACAGGGCCTAGCAATCAGCCCCAGCATTTT.